This T cell receptor (beta chain) is drawn from a study of T-cell reconstitution after alpha-beta-depleted transplantation in children. As it was prepared, the TCRbeta library received unique molecular identifiers. TCRdb redid the calling of the PCR reads with MiXCR, one entry per CDR3 protein. The repertoire has 500,000 to 600,000 distinct CDR3 sequences, about 17% of them found once; the top ten carry approximately 3%. This clonotype was picked up a small number of times. No DNA is shown, since the ends of the CDR3 on it are uncertain; the CDR3 is the one TCRdb lists. The CDR3 sequence runs 17 residues, both termini included.

The sequence came from a human donor who donated a stem cell graft to a child with acute lymphoblastic leukemia. The rearrangement uses TRBV21-1 and TRBJ2-5; TRBD2 is the table's D call, not checked against the DNA. TRBV21-1 is flagged as a pseudogene. Sequencing used PBMCs from the stem cell graft donor, obtained from the stem cell graft. The CDR3: CASSKVGAGAPRETQYF.